The clone carrying this T cell receptor beta chain is a singleton in its sample. This sample stems from a study of blood T cell repertoires in COVID-19. Overall study: Spain, Italy and the United States supplied samples that represented acute and convalescent COVID-19. Sources were T cells, B-cell-depleted T cells, or PBMCs; the material itself was cDNA or gDNA.

TCRdb's copy holds only in-frame clones and misses some; the assay was immunoSEQ multiplex PCR. This table has roughly 70,000 clones, over 80% appearing once. The sequenced sample was peripheral blood. The source of this sequence is a woman aged 80 or older with active COVID-19.

Written as DNA, the CDR3 is TGTGCCACCAGCAGAGGCACAGGACCCCACAATGAGCAGTTCTTC. Encoded protein: CATSRGTGPHNEQFF. The rearrangement uses TRBV15 and TRBJ2-1; possible D gene TRBD1, 5 bases. Germline CDR1 and CDR2: LNHNV and YYDKDF (reference sequence). CDR3 length: 15 residues. V lost 1 base, J lost 5 bases, and 12 bases lay in between.